This T cell receptor beta chain was retrieved from a study of blood T cell repertoires in COVID-19. This CDR3 region has 14 residues. Trimming left V 7 bases short and J 3 bases short, with 13 bases between. The germline gives CDR1 ENHRY, CDR2 SYGVKD. Data came from immunoSEQ multiplex PCR; TCRdb stores just in-frame clones and leaves some out. The data show 200,000 to 300,000 clones, with about 87% seen just once and about 2.1% held by the top ten. This rearrangement joins TRBV10-3 to TRBJ1-3; D is ambiguous. This TCR derives from a woman between 45 and 65 years old with acute or convalescent COVID-19. What was sequenced was peripheral blood. CDR3 amino acids: CAITVEVFGNTIYF. CDR3 sequence (DNA): TGTGCCATCACCGTAGAGGTTTTTGGAAACACCATATATTTT.